Below, 32 T cell receptor beta chains from the same sample are listed, as sequenced in a study of T cell repertoires and HLA-DP antigens. Clones were sequenced by immunoSEQ multiplex PCR, and TCRdb holds only the in-frame ones, with some missing. The table lists approximately 2,000 clones, over 65% of them singletons. After 15 days, CD4+ cells were restimulated about 24 h with the same allogeneic DPB1. Retrovirally transduced HeLa cells with HLA-DPA1/DPB1, HLA-DM, invariant chain and CD80 served as stimulators. Sequenced material: CD137- CD4+ T cells from cultured PBMCs. The receptors here all came from a man aged 45-65 years in good health and CMV-seronegative.

This chain joins TRBV20-1 and TRBJ2-7; D not resolved. The germline V gene has CDR1 DFQATT and CDR2 SNEGSKA (reference sequence). The CDR3 has 11 amino acids. V was trimmed by 6 bases and J by 3 bases, leaving 9 bases between them. CDR3 protein: CSAERGYEQYF. CDR3 sequence (DNA): TGCAGTGCCGAGAGAGGCTACGAGCAGTACTTC.

The rearrangement uses TRBV11-2 and TRBJ2-2; 9 bases are shared with TRBD1. Germline lookup yields CDR1 SGHAT and CDR2 FQNNGV. The CDR3 spans 16 residues. V lost 5 bases and J lost 6; bases outside the gene matches: 10. The CDR3, as DNA: TGTGCCAGCAGCCCAGTGAGGGACAGGGAGGCCGGGGAGCTGTTTTTT. This translates into CASSPVRDREAGELFF.

This chain links TRBV19 with TRBJ1-5, with 8 nucleotides matching TRBD1. This CDR3 comprises 13 residues. Germline trimming cut 8 bases from V and 4 bases from J; bases unmatched to any gene: 4. Germline V lookup: CDR1 LNHDA, CDR2 SQIVND (reference sequence). The CDR3 loop is CASSGQANQPQHF. CDR3 DNA: TGTGCCAGTTCGGGACAGGCTAATCAGCCCCAGCATTTT.

The chain recombines TRBV7-2 with TRBJ1-3; D is ambiguous. Trimming stripped 5 bases from V and 4 bases from J, with 9 bases between. The CDR3 has 13 residues. Germline V gene sequence: CDR1 SGHTA, CDR2 FQGNSA. The CDR3 DNA reads as TGTGCCAGCAGCCCATTCGGGGGAAACACCATATATTTT. Protein product: CASSPFGGNTIYF.

This chain connects TRBV13 to TRBJ1-2, with TRBD1 matching over 9 bases. V was clipped by 6 bases and J by 4 bases; unmatched bases: 12. The CDR3 sequence is 16 residues long. Germline V CDR1 and CDR2: PRHDT, FYEKMQ (reference sequence). This CDR3 reads CASSATRTGGGYGYTF. CDR3 sequence (DNA): TGTGCCAGCAGTGCGACCCGTACAGGGGGCGGCTATGGCTACACCTTC.

The CDR3 DNA follows: TGTGCCAGCAGCTCGCAGGGAGCTCGGCGTGGCTACACCTTC. Translating gives CASSSQGARRGYTF. The gene calls are TRBV7-2 and TRBJ1-2, with D maybe TRBD1 (5 bases). Trimming pared 4 bases from V and 7 bases from J, leaving 16 bases between. The CDR3 is 14 residues long. The germline V gene has CDR1 SGHTA and CDR2 FQGNSA.

This clone was recorded once. The rearrangement uses TRBV7-8 and TRBJ1-2, with no clear D. The CDR3 consists of 16 residues. The V gene lost 2 bases and the J gene lost 8 bases, with 21 bases spanning the gap. CDR1 is SGHVS, CDR2 FQNEAQ, per germline. The CDR3 here is CASSLKGAGSYGGYTF. The CDR3 region has the DNA TGTGCCAGCAGCTTAAAGGGTGCGGGGAGCTACGGCGGCTACACCTTC.

The chain couples TRBV30 to TRBJ1-1; D is possibly TRBD1 (5 bases). Per germline, CDR1 GTSNPN and CDR2 SVGIG (reference sequence). The germline V and J ends were trimmed by 4 bases and 3 bases, with 12 bases remaining between them. The CDR3 runs to 13 residues. The CDR3 reads CAWKAGIHTEAFF. DNA for the CDR3: TGTGCCTGGAAAGCAGGGATCCACACTGAAGCTTTCTTT.

This clone is large (0.1 to 1%) within its sample. The V call is TRBV7-2, the J call TRBJ2-3; D call uncertain. Germline CDR1 reads SGHTA; CDR2 reads FQGNSA. This CDR3 contains 12 residues. V dropped 5 bases and J dropped 2 bases, with 5 bases sitting between them. The CDR3 nucleotides read TGTGCCAGCAGCGCTAACACAGATACGCAGTATTTT. Its translation: CASSANTDTQYF.

The chain uses TRBV5-5 and TRBJ2-1, with D tentatively TRBD2 (6 bases). Germline CDR1 reads SGHKS; CDR2 reads YYEKEE (reference sequence). Trimming pared 2 bases from V and 2 bases from J, leaving 11 bases between. The CDR3 sequence is 15 residues long. The chain's CDR3 is CASSFFAGTYNEQFF. CDR3 nucleotide sequence: TGTGCCAGCAGCTTTTTCGCGGGAACCTACAATGAGCAGTTCTTC. Based on the CDR3 plus reference TRBV5-5 and TRBJ2-1, the full variable domain is DAGVTQSPTHLIKTRGQQVTLRCSPISGHKSVSWYQQVLGQGPQFIFQYYEKEERGRGNFPDRFSARQFPNYSSELNVNALLLGDSALYLCASSFFAGTYNEQFFGPGTRLTVL.

This chain joins TRBV6-5 and TRBJ1-2; the match to TRBD1 covers 7 bases. The CDR3 totals 14 residues. J gave up 6 bases and V 6 bases, and 10 bases lay outside the gene matches. Germline V CDR1 and CDR2: MNHEY, SVGAGI. Written as DNA, the CDR3 is TGTGCCAGCAGCCCGGAGACAGGGCGGGATGGCTACACCTTC. Its protein product is CASSPETGRDGYTF.

This clone occurred a few times. The CDR3 bases are TGTGCCAGCAGTATACAGGGGGCGGTTGTGGCCCAGCATTTT. It translates to CASSIQGAVVAQHF. The chain carries TRBV2 and TRBJ1-5; 9 positions match TRBD1. Germline V lookup: CDR1 SNHLY, CDR2 FYNNEI. V lost 5 bases to trimming and J lost 11 bases; unmatched junction nucleotides: 10. This CDR3 is 14 amino acids long.

Comment on this clone: A junction end diverges from the germline sequence, so it may reflect a read error. The V and J genes are TRBV19 and TRBJ1-3, with 7 bases lining up with TRBD1. The CDR3 is made up of 11 amino acids. Germline lookup yields CDR1 LNHDA and CDR2 SQIVND (reference sequence). The CDR3 DNA reads TGTGCCAGTAGTTGGACAGGTCAACAAAGCTTT. This codes for CASSWTGQQSF.

The chain uses TRBV6-6 and TRBJ2-7, with TRBD1 matching over 7 bases. V lost 6 bases to trimming and J lost 2 bases; unmatched junction nucleotides: 10. Germline values: CDR1 MNHNY, CDR2 SVGAGI (reference sequence). This CDR3 comprises 15 residues. CDR3 protein: CASSPRAGGTYEQYF. The DNA of the CDR3 is TGTGCCAGCAGCCCCCGGGCAGGGGGTACCTACGAGCAGTACTTC.

The CDR3 nucleotides are TGTGCCAGCGGCCGGGACAGACCTAATGAAAAACTGTTTTTT. This translates into CASGRDRPNEKLFF. The chain carries TRBV5-4 and TRBJ1-4; TRBD1 aligns across 7 bases. Trimming at V came to 7 bases and at J to 3 bases, leaving 6 bases not matched to a gene. CDR1 is SGHNT and CDR2 is YYREEE in the germline V gene (reference sequence). The CDR3 is 14 residues long.

The V call is TRBV7-6, the J call TRBJ2-6; D remains unclear. The CDR3 has 18 amino acids. Germline CDR1 and CDR2: SGHVS and FNYEAQ. The V end lost 1 base, the J end lost 4 bases, and 17 bases lay between the germline ends. The CDR3: CASSLDAIGLAGANVLTF. CDR3 bases: TGTGCCAGCAGCTTAGACGCGATAGGCTTGGCAGGGGCCAACGTCCTGACTTTC.

This clone was picked up one time. V usage is TRBV15 and J usage is TRBJ2-1; 12 bases match TRBD2. The V gene's germline CDR1 is LNHNV and CDR2 YYDKDF (reference sequence). The V segment lost 1 base and the J segment 3 bases; nucleotides outside the gene matches: 1. This CDR3 has 16 amino acids. For the CDR3, the DNA is TGTGCCACCAGCAGAGCTAGCGGGAGGGTCTACAATGAGCAGTTCTTC. Translated: CATSRASGRVYNEQFF.

This clone is judged medium-sized. The V and J genes are TRBV5-1 and TRBJ2-7; tentatively, D is TRBD2 (5 bases). The V and J ends lost 3 bases and 7 bases respectively, with 11 bases between them. The CDR3 extends over 12 amino acids. Germline CDR1 reads SGHRS; CDR2 reads YFSETQ. The CDR3: CASSSRAEEQYF. The CDR3 DNA sequence: TGCGCCAGCAGCTCGAGGGCCGAGGAGCAGTACTTC.

Sample share makes this clone medium-sized (0.01 to 0.1%). The chain couples TRBV15 to TRBJ2-3, with 8 bases identical to TRBD2. The ends lost 3 bases at V and 2 bases at J; junction bases unmatched: 1. There are 14 residues in the CDR3. Per the germline V gene, CDR1 is LNHNV and CDR2 is YYDKDF (reference sequence). The CDR3 nucleotides read TGTGCCACCAGCAGCGGGGGGGCCACAGATACGCAGTATTTT. It specifies CATSSGGATDTQYF.

This clone was counted only a few times. The chain is built from TRBV19 and TRBJ1-4; D gene unclear. The CDR3 sequence is 14 residues long. Germline V gives CDR1 LNHDA, CDR2 SQIVND (reference sequence). V lost 7 bases and J 1 base, leaving 10 bases between the germline ends. This CDR3 is CASMLDVTNEKLFF. The CDR3 nucleotides are TGTGCCAGTATGCTGGACGTAACTAATGAAAAACTGTTTTTT.

J is TRBJ2-3 and V is TRBV7-2, with TRBD2 identical over 8 bases. The V segment lost 5 bases and the J segment 6 bases; nucleotides outside the gene matches: 10. The length of the CDR3 is 15 residues. The V gene's germline CDR1 is SGHTA and CDR2 FQGNSA. The CDR3, as DNA: TGTGCCAGCAGCGCCAGGTTGCGACTAGCGGATACGCAGTATTTT. Its protein product is CASSARLRLADTQYF.

This clone is judged large. The gene calls are TRBV6-5 and TRBJ1-4; no clear D gene. CDR3 length equals 15 residues. Trimming left V 0 bases short and J 3 bases short, with 8 bases between. CDR1 and CDR2 (germline): MNHEY, SVGAGI. CDR3 protein: CASSYSSVANEKLFF. DNA for the CDR3: TGTGCCAGCAGTTACTCCAGTGTGGCTAATGAAAAACTGTTTTTT.

The rearrangement uses TRBV11-1 and TRBJ2-3, with 7 bases identical to TRBD2. CDR1 SGHAT and CDR2 FQDESV come from the germline V gene (reference sequence). The J segment lost 1 base and the V segment lost 1 base, leaving 5 bases of the junction unmatched. This CDR3 contains 16 residues. CDR3 in amino acids: CASSLGASGRTDTQYF. As DNA, the CDR3 is TGTGCCAGCAGCTTAGGGGCTAGCGGCCGCACAGATACGCAGTATTTT.

The chain recombines TRBV2 with TRBJ1-2; 8 bases fit TRBD1. J lost 8 bases, V lost 9 bases, and 14 bases had no gene match. This CDR3 comprises 14 residues. The germline gives CDR1 SNHLY, CDR2 FYNNEI. CDR3 residues: CASILSGGAGGYTF. The CDR3 nucleotides read TGTGCCAGTATACTATCAGGGGGCGCGGGAGGCTACACCTTC. Full variable domain (missing parts from reference TRBV2 and TRBJ1-2): EPEVTQTPSHQVTQMGQEVILRCVPISNHLYFYWYRQILGQKVEFLVSFYNNEISEKSEIFDDQFSVERPDGSNFTLKIRSTKLEDSAMYFCASILSGGAGGYTFGSGTRLTVV.

This chain links TRBV29-1 with TRBJ2-3, with 7 bases identical to TRBD2. Trimming removed 4 bases from V and 9 bases from J; junction bases left unmatched: 10. Per the germline V gene, CDR1 is SQVTM and CDR2 is ANQGSEA. There are 13 residues in the CDR3. This CDR3 reads CSVAKSKRDTQYF. CDR3 nucleotides: TGCAGCGTTGCCAAAAGTAAGCGGGACACGCAGTATTTT.

This chain joins TRBV28 and TRBJ2-5, with 10 positions matching TRBD2. Germline V gives CDR1 MDHEN, CDR2 SYDVKM. With V trimmed by 3 bases and J by 5 bases, 6 bases remained unmatched. The CDR3 is 15 amino acids. CDR3 amino acids: CASSFTSGISETQYF. The CDR3 nucleotides are TGTGCCAGCAGTTTTACTAGCGGGATTTCCGAGACCCAGTACTTC.

The chain employs TRBV20-1 and TRBJ2-1; D remains unclear. Germline loops: CDR1 DFQATT, CDR2 SNEGSKA (reference sequence). V lost 5 bases to trimming and J lost 7 bases, with 6 bases between them. This CDR3 region has 10 residues. The CDR3 spells CSAPVNEQFF. In nucleotides, the CDR3 is TGCAGTGCTCCGGTGAATGAGCAGTTCTTC.

The V call is TRBV29-1, the J call TRBJ1-1; 8 nucleotides line up with TRBD1. CDR3 size: 14 residues. With V trimmed by 1 base and J by 11 bases, 12 bases remained unmatched. Germline V gene data show CDR1 as SQVTM and CDR2 as ANQGSEA. CDR3 region: CSVEGGMWRQGAFF. Written as DNA, the CDR3 is TGCAGCGTTGAAGGGGGGATGTGGCGACAGGGGGCTTTCTTT.

This clone was detected only a few times. The chain combines TRBV2 with TRBJ2-7; TRBD1 agrees at 9 bases. Germline loops: CDR1 SNHLY, CDR2 FYNNEI. V was pared by 7 bases and J by 3 bases, with 7 bases of the junction left unmatched. The CDR3 length is 14 residues. As DNA, the CDR3 is TGTGCCAGCAAGTCATGGGACAGGGTCTACGAGCAGTACTTC. Its protein is CASKSWDRVYEQYF.

The gene calls are TRBV11-2 and TRBJ2-5; 7 bases line up with TRBD1. The J call may be mistaken, given a closer DNA end match to TRBJ2-7. Germline V lookup: CDR1 SGHAT, CDR2 FQNNGV. CDR3 length: 13 amino acids. The CDR3 coding sequence is TGTGCCAGCAGGAGGACAGGCTGGGACGAGCAGTACTTC. Translation gives CASRRTGWDEQYF.

The rearrangement links TRBV27 to TRBJ1-2, with no clear D. The CDR3 is 12 amino acids. V lost 8 bases to trimming and J lost 6 bases, with 13 bases between them. From germline, CDR1 is MNHEY and CDR2 SMNVEV (reference sequence). The CDR3, as DNA: TGTGCCAGCTCCGACCGTGTACATGGCTACACCTTC. Protein sequence: CASSDRVHGYTF.

Only a few counts were recorded for this clone. V is TRBV7-9 and J is TRBJ2-2, with D perhaps assigned TRBD1 or TRBD2 (5 bases each). Trimming took 5 bases from V and 6 from J, leaving 10 bases between them. Per germline, CDR1 SEHNR and CDR2 FQNEAQ (reference sequence). The CDR3 covers 13 residues. CDR3 sequence: CASSPGTAGELFF. In DNA, the CDR3 is TGTGCCAGCAGCCCTGGGACGGCCGGGGAGCTGTTTTTT.